The 15 T cell receptor beta chains given below trace back to one sample, sequenced in a study of shared clonotypes between healthy human individuals. Profiling relied on immunoSEQ multiplex PCR, and the TCRdb table lists in-frame clones only, not all of them. The sample has under 1 million clones, 90% to 98% seen once. Naive CD8 cells comprised CD45RO-negative, CCR7-positively selected cells, excluding terminally differentiated effector memory CD45RA+ cells. The sample taken for sequencing was naive CD8+ T cells sorted from blood. The receptors stem from a man aged 25-45 years in good health.

The chain uses TRBV7-2 and TRBJ2-7; D is ambiguous. Germline lookup yields CDR1 SGHTA and CDR2 FQGNSA. This CDR3 region has 11 residues. V was cut by 1 base and J by 6 bases, with 4 bases left in between. This CDR3 reads CASSLGVEQYF. The DNA for the CDR3 is TGTGCCAGCAGCTTAGGTGTCGAGCAGTACTTC.

The chain combines TRBV5-6 with TRBJ2-3, with a tentative D call TRBD1 (6 bases). The germline V gene has CDR1 SGHDT and CDR2 YYEEEE. The V end lost 0 bases, the J end lost 6 bases, and 14 bases lay between the germline ends. This CDR3 contains 15 residues. The CDR3 region is CASSLVQGPRDTQYF. The CDR3 region has the DNA TGTGCCAGCAGCTTGGTACAGGGCCCAAGGGATACGCAGTATTTT.

The chain recombines TRBV9 with TRBJ2-5; D might be TRBD2 (5 bases). Trimming removed 4 bases from V and 5 bases from J, with 15 bases in between. Germline V lookup: CDR1 SGDLS, CDR2 YYNGEE. The length of the CDR3 is 14 residues. The CDR3, as DNA: TGTGCCAGCAGCCAGAGCGGCAATGTCGAGACCCAGTACTTC. This sequence encodes CASSQSGNVETQYF.

The genes are TRBV11-2 and TRBJ1-5, with unresolved D. Germline CDR1 is SGHAT and CDR2 is FQNNGV. CDR3 length: 13 residues. V was shortened by 1 base and J by 3 bases, with 4 bases between the two germline ends. The CDR3 DNA reads as TGTGCCAGCAGCTTAGGGTTCAATCAGCCCCAGCATTTT. The encoded protein is CASSLGFNQPQHF. Variable domain in full (rest from reference TRBV11-2 and TRBJ1-5): EAGVAQSPRYKIIEKRQSVAFWCNPISGHATLYWYQQILGQGPKLLIQFQNNGVVDDSQLPKDRFSAERLKGVDSTLKIQPAKLEDSAVYLCASSLGFNQPQHFGDGTRLSIL.

The V gene is TRBV27, the J gene TRBJ1-1; no clear D gene. The CDR3 has 13 amino acids. V dropped 6 bases and J dropped 1 base, with 9 bases sitting between them. CDR1 is MNHEY, CDR2 SMNVEV, per germline (reference sequence). The CDR3 reads CASRVIGNTEAFF. CDR3 DNA: TGTGCCAGCAGAGTAATCGGGAACACTGAAGCTTTCTTT.

As for this clone: The same CDR3 also results from other DNA sequences found in this sample. The rearrangement uses TRBV10-2 and TRBJ2-7, with D possibly TRBD1 on 5 matching bases. V was trimmed by 3 bases and J by 3 bases, leaving 6 bases between them. This CDR3 comprises 12 residues. Germline lookup yields CDR1 WSHSY and CDR2 SAAADI. The CDR3 region has the DNA TGCGCCAGCAGTGATCAGGGCTACGAGCAGTACTTC. The encoded protein is CASSDQGYEQYF.

The genes are TRBV7-2 and TRBJ2-7; TRBD1 or TRBD2 may be the D gene (5 bases each). This CDR3 comprises 15 residues. Trimming removed 6 bases at V and 2 bases at J, with 17 bases between. Germline V gene sequence: CDR1 SGHTA, CDR2 FQGNSA. As DNA, the CDR3 is TGTGCCAGCAGGCTGTCGGGACGCGGCACCTACGAGCAGTACTTC. Protein sequence: CASRLSGRGTYEQYF. The whole variable domain, filled in from reference TRBV7-2 and TRBJ2-7, reads GAGVSQSPSNKVTEKGKDVELRCDPISGHTALYWYRQSLGQGLEFLIYFQGNSAPDKSGLPSDRFSAERTGGSVSTLTIQRTQQEDSAVYLCASRLSGRGTYEQYFGPGTRLTVT.

The V gene is TRBV6-5, the J gene TRBJ2-1, with D unclear. The CDR3 is 14 residues long. CDR1 and CDR2 (germline): MNHEY, SVGAGI. Deletions cut 6 bases from V and 7 bases from J, with 16 bases between. Written as DNA, the CDR3 is TGTGCCAGCAGGTCTAGAACGATGATGAATGAGCAGTTCTTC. It specifies CASRSRTMMNEQFF.

This chain joins TRBV4-1 and TRBJ2-7; D uncertain. Germline-derived CDR1 and CDR2 are MGHRA and YSYEKL. V was shortened by 0 bases and J by 1 base, with 16 bases between the two germline ends. The CDR3 length is 17 residues. CDR3 residues: CASSQEGVGSLSYEQYF. CDR3 sequence (DNA): TGCGCCAGCAGCCAAGAAGGCGTAGGTTCCCTTTCCTACGAGCAGTACTTC.

The chain carries TRBV27 and TRBJ1-5; D is ambiguous. From germline, CDR1 is MNHEY and CDR2 SMNVEV (reference sequence). The CDR3 extends over 12 amino acids. The V gene lost 5 bases and the J gene lost 4 bases, with 6 bases spanning the gap. The CDR3 loop is CASSDSNQPQHF. The CDR3 DNA sequence: TGTGCCAGCAGTGATTCTAATCAGCCCCAGCATTTT.

The rearrangement links TRBV28 to TRBJ2-7, with D possibly matching TRBD2 (6 bases). Germline assignment: CDR1 MDHEN and CDR2 SYDVKM. V lost 6 bases and J lost 2, with 20 bases in between. This CDR3 is 16 amino acids long. CDR3 region: CASSPQFVAETYEQYF. The CDR3 bases are TGTGCCAGCAGCCCCCAGTTCGTAGCGGAGACCTACGAGCAGTACTTC.

The chain combines TRBV5-4 with TRBJ1-2; 12 positions match TRBD1. Losses at the gene ends were 4 bases for V and 3 bases for J; bases not matched to a gene: 10. Germline CDR1 reads SGHNT; CDR2 reads YYREEE (reference sequence). This CDR3 is built from 17 residues. CDR3 sequence reads: CASSPVPGQGAHYGYTF. CDR3 bases: TGTGCCAGCAGCCCAGTCCCGGGACAGGGGGCACACTATGGCTACACCTTC.

Worth noting for this clone: Other DNA sequences in this sample translate to the same CDR3. The chain couples TRBV5-1 to TRBJ2-1, with D uncertain. V dropped 0 bases and J dropped 6 bases, with 10 bases sitting between them. The CDR3 totals 14 residues. Germline V gene data show CDR1 as SGHRS and CDR2 as YFSETQ. In DNA form, the CDR3 reads TGCGCCAGCAGCTTGGGGAGCGTGGGCAATGAGCAGTTCTTC. It is translated as CASSLGSVGNEQFF.

This clone was counted once. This chain links TRBV7-9 with TRBJ2-7; D not certain. With 5 bases removed from V and 2 bases from J, the gap between germline ends came to 10 bases. CDR1 and CDR2 (germline): SEHNR, FQNEAQ (reference sequence). The CDR3 is 13 amino acids. This chain's CDR3 is CASSTDLPYEQYF. The CDR3 DNA sequence: TGTGCCAGCAGCACCGACTTACCCTACGAGCAGTACTTC.

This clone has only one observation. J is TRBJ2-7 and V is TRBV7-9; D uncertain. With 4 bases removed from V and 3 bases from J, the gap between germline ends came to 13 bases. This CDR3 region has 14 residues. Germline V gene data show CDR1 as SEHNR and CDR2 as FQNEAQ (reference sequence). CDR3 in DNA: TGTGCCAGCAGCTCAACTCTTACTTTCTACGAGCAGTACTTC. Translation: CASSSTLTFYEQYF. Supplemented by reference TRBV7-9 and TRBJ2-7, the full variable domain reads DTGVSQNPRHKITKRGQNVTFRCDPISEHNRLYWYRQTLGQGPEFLTYFQNEAQLEKSRLLSDRFSAERPKGSFSTLEIQRTEQGDSAMYLCASSSTLTFYEQYFGPGTRLTVT.